The rows below give T cell receptor beta chains drawn from one sample of a study of cytomegalovirus exposure and HLA in healthy donors. Some clones are missing from TCRdb's copy, which holds only in-frame ones; the method was immunoSEQ multiplex PCR. Recorded for this sample: under 150,000 clones. Sequenced: PBMCs. These receptors all come from a woman aged 55-70 years in good health and CMV-seronegative. CDR3s include the opening cysteine and the closing phenylalanine or tryptophan. Fields, in order: D gene, J gene, V gene, CDR3 protein, CDR3 DNA. D genes are given only for firm matches.

d_call: NA
j_call: TRBJ2-7
v_call: TRBV19
cdr3_aa: CASSIAYGFYEQYF
cdr3_nt: TGTGCCAGTAGTATAGCATACGGTTTCTACGAGCAGTACTTC

d_call: TRBD1
j_call: TRBJ1-6
v_call: TRBV14
cdr3_aa: CASSRTGPDSPLHF
cdr3_nt: TGTGCCAGCAGCCGGACAGGGCCGGATTCACCCCTCCACTTT

d_call: TRBD1
j_call: TRBJ2-1
v_call: TRBV5-4
cdr3_aa: CASSFLDRDDNEQFF
cdr3_nt: TGTGCCAGCAGCTTCCTGGACAGGGATGACAATGAGCAGTTCTTC

d_call: TRBD2
j_call: TRBJ2-2
v_call: TRBV7-9
cdr3_aa: CASRASVAGSDPGELFF
cdr3_nt: TGTGCCAGCAGAGCATCGGTAGCGGGGTCTGACCCCGGGGAGCTGTTTTTT

d_call: NA
j_call: TRBJ2-5
v_call: TRBV19
cdr3_aa: CASMNQQETQYF
cdr3_nt: TGTGCCAGTATGAACCAGCAAGAGACCCAGTACTTC

d_call: NA
j_call: TRBJ2-1
v_call: TRBV5-1
cdr3_aa: CASSPDSSYNEQFF
cdr3_nt: TGCGCCAGCAGCCCGGACAGCTCCTACAATGAGCAGTTCTTC

d_call: TRBD2
j_call: TRBJ2-1
v_call: TRBV6-6
cdr3_aa: CASRGASGGSRGEQFF
cdr3_nt: TGTGCCAGCAGAGGGGCTAGCGGGGGTAGTCGTGGTGAGCAGTTCTTC

d_call: TRBD1
j_call: TRBJ2-1
v_call: TRBV15
cdr3_aa: CATSSPRTGGINNEQFF
cdr3_nt: TGTGCCACCAGCTCTCCCAGGACAGGGGGCATAAACAATGAGCAGTTCTTC

d_call: NA
j_call: TRBJ1-1
v_call: TRBV18
cdr3_aa: CASSPTQGKNTEAFF
cdr3_nt: TGTGCCAGCTCACCTACTCAGGGGAAGAACACTGAAGCTTTCTTT

d_call: TRBD1
j_call: TRBJ2-4
v_call: TRBV6-5
cdr3_aa: CASSYSTGTNIQYF
cdr3_nt: TGTGCCAGCAGTTACTCGACAGGGACGAACATTCAGTACTTC

d_call: TRBD2
j_call: TRBJ2-1
v_call: TRBV15
cdr3_aa: CATSNGLAGDEQFF
cdr3_nt: TGTGCCACCAGCAACGGACTAGCGGGGGATGAGCAGTTCTTC

d_call: NA
j_call: TRBJ2-1
v_call: TRBV20-1
cdr3_aa: CSAAENEQFF
cdr3_nt: TGCAGTGCCGCGGAGAATGAGCAGTTCTTC

d_call: TRBD2
j_call: TRBJ2-7
v_call: TRBV5-1
cdr3_aa: CASSLLAGATYEQYF
cdr3_nt: TGCGCCAGCAGCTTGTTAGCGGGCGCCACCTACGAGCAGTACTTC

d_call: TRBD2
j_call: TRBJ2-5
v_call: TRBV9
cdr3_aa: CASSVAGGGAGETQYF
cdr3_nt: TGTGCCAGCAGCGTAGCTGGCGGGGGGGCGGGGGAGACCCAGTACTTC

d_call: NA
j_call: TRBJ1-1
v_call: TRBV7-2
cdr3_aa: CASSLVTGQNTEAFF
cdr3_nt: TGTGCCAGCAGCTTGGTCACCGGACAGAACACTGAAGCTTTCTTT

d_call: NA
j_call: TRBJ1-4
v_call: TRBV7-8
cdr3_aa: CASSPARYRDEKLFF
cdr3_nt: TGTGCCAGCAGTCCCGCGCGTTACAGGGATGAAAAACTGTTTTTT

d_call: NA
j_call: TRBJ2-3
v_call: TRBV5-1
cdr3_aa: CASSLYTDTQYF
cdr3_nt: TGCGCCAGCAGCCTGTATACAGATACGCAGTATTTT